This T cell receptor beta chain was recorded in a study of blood T cell repertoires in COVID-19. This clone came up once. Sequencing was performed with immunoSEQ multiplex PCR; in TCRdb, only in-frame clones are kept and a portion is missing. The table includes 79,000 or so clones, about 85% detected once. Germline CDR1 reads LNHDA; CDR2 reads SQIVND (reference sequence). Trimming cost V 2 bases and J 8 bases, with 10 bases left between them. The CDR3 consists of 13 residues. The sample consisted of peripheral blood. The chain links TRBV19 to TRBJ2-1; a weak D match, TRBD2 (5 bases). This TCR came from a man aged 55 to 70 with COVID-19, enrolled during active disease. The CDR3 loop reads CASSITRRDEQFF. The CDR3 DNA reads TGTGCCAGTAGTATAACGAGGCGGGATGAGCAGTTCTTC.